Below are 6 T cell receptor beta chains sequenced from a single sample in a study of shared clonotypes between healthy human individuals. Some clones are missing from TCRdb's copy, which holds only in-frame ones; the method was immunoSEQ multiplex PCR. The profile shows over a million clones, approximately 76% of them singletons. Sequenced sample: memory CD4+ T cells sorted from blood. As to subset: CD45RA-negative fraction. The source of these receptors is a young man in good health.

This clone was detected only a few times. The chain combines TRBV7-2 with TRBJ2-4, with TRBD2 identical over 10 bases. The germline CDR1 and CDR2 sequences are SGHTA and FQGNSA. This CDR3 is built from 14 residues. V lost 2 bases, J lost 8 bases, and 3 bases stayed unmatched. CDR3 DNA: TGTGCCAGCAGCTTAAGCGGGGGGGCCGACATTCAGTACTTC. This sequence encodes CASSLSGGADIQYF.

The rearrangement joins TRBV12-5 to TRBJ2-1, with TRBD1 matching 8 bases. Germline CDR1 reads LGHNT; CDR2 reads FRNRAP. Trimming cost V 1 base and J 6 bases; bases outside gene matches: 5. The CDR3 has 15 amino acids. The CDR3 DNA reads TGTGCTAGTGGTTTGGGGACAGGGTATATCAATGAGCAGTTCTTC. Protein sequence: CASGLGTGYINEQFF.

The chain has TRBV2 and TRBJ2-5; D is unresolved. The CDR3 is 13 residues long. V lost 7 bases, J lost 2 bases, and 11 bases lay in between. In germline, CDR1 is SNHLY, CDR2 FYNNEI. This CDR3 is CASNLPRQETQYF. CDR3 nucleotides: TGTGCCAGCAACCTACCAAGGCAAGAGACCCAGTACTTC.

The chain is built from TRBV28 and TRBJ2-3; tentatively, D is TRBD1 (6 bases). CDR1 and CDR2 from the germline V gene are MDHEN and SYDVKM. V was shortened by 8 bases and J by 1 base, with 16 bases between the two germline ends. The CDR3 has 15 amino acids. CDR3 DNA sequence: TGTGCCAGCTTGAATTGGGCAGGGGGCACAGATACGCAGTATTTT. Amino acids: CASLNWAGGTDTQYF. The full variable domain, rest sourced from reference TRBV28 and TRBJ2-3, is DVKVTQSSRYLVKRTGEKVFLECVQDMDHENMFWYRQDPGLGLRLIYFSYDVKMKEKGDIPEGYSVSREKKERFSLILESASTNQTSMYLCASLNWAGGTDTQYFGPGTRLTVL.

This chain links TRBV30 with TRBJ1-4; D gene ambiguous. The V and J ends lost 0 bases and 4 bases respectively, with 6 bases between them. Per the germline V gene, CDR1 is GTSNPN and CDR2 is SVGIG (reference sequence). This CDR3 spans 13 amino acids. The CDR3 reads CAWSVGFNEKLFF. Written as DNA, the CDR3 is TGTGCCTGGAGTGTGGGGTTTAATGAAAAACTGTTTTTT.

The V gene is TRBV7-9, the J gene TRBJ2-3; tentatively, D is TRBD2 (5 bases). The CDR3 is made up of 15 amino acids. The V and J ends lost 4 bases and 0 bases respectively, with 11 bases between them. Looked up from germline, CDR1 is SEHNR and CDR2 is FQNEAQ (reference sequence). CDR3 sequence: CASSYEGRSTDTQYF. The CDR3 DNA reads TGTGCCAGCAGCTACGAAGGGAGAAGCACAGATACGCAGTATTTT.